The T cell receptor (beta chain) under discussion was sequenced for a study of blood T cell repertoires in COVID-19. For the study at large: The origin of the acute and convalescent COVID-19 samples was the United States, Italy and Spain.

V lost 8 bases to trimming and J lost 1 base; unmatched junction nucleotides: 12. Germline CDR1 SGHRS, CDR2 YFSETQ. The CDR3 has 16 residues. The assay was immunoSEQ multiplex PCR, and TCRdb's table has in-frame clones only and misses some. The sample carries about 190,000 clones, roughly 79% recorded once. A single count supports this clone. The sequence was collected from a woman between 65 and 79 years old with acute or convalescent COVID-19. The genes are TRBV5-1 and TRBJ2-5; TRBD1 matches 9 bases. Specimen: peripheral blood. For the CDR3, the DNA is TGCGCCAGTAACCCCCCCCCGGGACAGGGCCAAGAGACCCAGTACTTC. It specifies CASNPPPGQGQETQYF. Filled out from reference TRBV5-1 and TRBJ2-5, the complete variable domain reads KAGVTQTPRYLIKTRGQQVTLSCSPISGHRSVSWYQQTPGQGLQFLFEYFSETQRNKGNFPGRFSGRQFSNSRSEMNVSTLELGDSALYLCASNPPPGQGQETQYFGPGTRLLVL.